This TCR beta chain was sequenced for a study of shared clonotypes between healthy human individuals. Across the whole study: Donors were two women and a few men aged 18 to 49.

CDR3 length: 14 amino acids. Germline V gene lookup returns CDR1 LNHDA and CDR2 SQIVND (reference sequence). Trimming shortened V by 5 bases and J by 6 bases, and 17 bases separated the two germline ends. Deep-level assay runs were performed. Sorted-subset replicate PCRs used around 200 ng of genomic DNA. This amount corresponded to some 30,000 T cell genomes. Generated by immunoSEQ multiplex PCR, the TCRdb table keeps only in-frame clones and is missing some. The sample holds some 500,000 clones; 90% to 96% are singletons and the top ten take around 0.067%. Donors comprised healthy HIV-negative adults lacking recent acute infections or vaccinations.

This clonotype originated in a woman aged 25 to 45 in good health. V and J are TRBV19 and TRBJ2-7; D is possibly TRBD1 (5 bases). Sequencing input: naive CD4+ T cells sorted from blood. Subset meaning: CD45RA+ positively selected. In DNA form, the CDR3 reads TGTGCCAGTAGTGAGTCGTGGCAGGGTACCGAGCAGTACTTC. Translating it yields CASSESWQGTEQYF.